The table lists the clone carrying this TCR beta chain with a few counts. The entry originates in a study of blood T cells in healthy people across ages. The use of a sample-barcoded 5' primer and a J-beta primer mix characterized a second PCR of roughly 7 to 11 cycles. In TCRdb, the 5' RACE reads were re-called with MiXCR into one record per CDR3 protein. The repertoire holds some 890,000 distinct CDR3 sequences, with roughly 28% as singletons. This same sample was also taken into another study, of T cells of mothers and their children.

The sequenced material came from blood. This receptor was identified in a middle-aged woman in good health.

The CDR3 protein is CASSPRPGQGGREQYF. CDR3 nucleotides: TGCGCCAGCAGTCCAAGACCCGGACAGGGTGGCCGGGAGCAGTACTTC. V is TRBV4-1 and J is TRBJ2-7; 8 bases map to TRBD1. With 6 bases clipped from V and 7 bases from J, the junction kept 17 bases outside the gene matches. The CDR3 length is 16 residues. Germline CDR1 MGHRA, CDR2 YSYEKL.